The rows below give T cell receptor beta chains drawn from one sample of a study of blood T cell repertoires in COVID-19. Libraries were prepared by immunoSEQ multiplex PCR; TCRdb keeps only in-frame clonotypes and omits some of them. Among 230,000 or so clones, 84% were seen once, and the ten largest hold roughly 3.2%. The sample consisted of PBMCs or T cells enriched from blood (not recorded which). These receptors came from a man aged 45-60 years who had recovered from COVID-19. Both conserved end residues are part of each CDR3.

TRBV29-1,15,CSVDSAGGANYGYTF
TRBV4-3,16,CASSLGTGMSYNEQFF
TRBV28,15,CASSLYGEWGTEAFF
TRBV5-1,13,CASNQGANSPLHF
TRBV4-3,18,CASSQVGTGIAAGDTQYF
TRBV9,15,CASSVGSVTTDTQYF
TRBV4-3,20,CASSHRGRDTGHATNEKLFF
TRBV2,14,CASSEASQNNEQFF
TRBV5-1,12,CASSLEQGAQYF
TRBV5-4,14,CASSYGLGDYGYTF
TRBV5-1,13,CASSLDPGTGAFF
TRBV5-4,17,CASSTRLQGAAKNIQYF
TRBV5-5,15,CASSDRQGELGGYTF
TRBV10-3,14,CAISGGQGREKLFF
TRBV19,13,CASSTGTAYGYTF
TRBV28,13,CASSSGQGNEQYF
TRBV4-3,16,CASSHGLAGFYNEQFF
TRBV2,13,CASSQVGPYEQYF
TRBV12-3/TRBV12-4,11,CASSSSYEQYF
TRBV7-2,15,CASSNTGNTKNIQYF
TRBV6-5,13,CASSRTGAYGYTF
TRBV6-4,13,CASSLTILNEQFF
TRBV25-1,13,CASKRGGLAEAFF
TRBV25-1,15,CASSMIAGSTDTQYF
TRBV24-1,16,CATSDPGDVSGNTIYF
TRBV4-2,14,CASSHRTGPYEQYF
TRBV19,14,CASKGGSSYNEQFF
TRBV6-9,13,CASSQDTQETQYF
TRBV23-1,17,CASSQYRCGASSYEQYF
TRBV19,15,CASSSTGSSGNTIYF
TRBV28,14,CASSLGGGYQPQHF
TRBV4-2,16,CASSQNRDRGTDTQYF
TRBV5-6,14,CASSLGQGGSPLHF
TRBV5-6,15,CASSLDQGAGETQYF
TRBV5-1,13,CASTRDRDYGYTF
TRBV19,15,CASSISRGRGYGYTF
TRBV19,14,CASSRTSGSQEQYF
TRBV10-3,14,CAISEISQGGEQYF
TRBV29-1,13,CSVAPQGTGELFF
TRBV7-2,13,CASSLDGPYGYTF
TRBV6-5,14,CASTQAAGASEQYF
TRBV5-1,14,CASSPGGGETPLHF
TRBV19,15,CASSIGTGVPYEQYF
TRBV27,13,CASSSTPVYGYTF
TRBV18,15,CASSPHTRGRYEQYF
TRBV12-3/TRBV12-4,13,CASSSRGLTEAFF
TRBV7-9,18,CASSLTRDRGRSGYGYTF
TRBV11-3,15,CASSSTGGTGNTIYF
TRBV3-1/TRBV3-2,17,CASSQDPGTVFSYEQYF
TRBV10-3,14,CATSRGRDTGELFF
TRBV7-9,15,CASSPPGGRSAIQYF
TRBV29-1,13,CSAGDVGKRGYTF
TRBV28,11,CASVEGYEQYF
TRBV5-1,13,CASSFGATDTQYF
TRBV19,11,CASSPGSGYTF
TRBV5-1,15,CASSLVGGQSTEAFF
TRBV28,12,CASMREAGGYTF